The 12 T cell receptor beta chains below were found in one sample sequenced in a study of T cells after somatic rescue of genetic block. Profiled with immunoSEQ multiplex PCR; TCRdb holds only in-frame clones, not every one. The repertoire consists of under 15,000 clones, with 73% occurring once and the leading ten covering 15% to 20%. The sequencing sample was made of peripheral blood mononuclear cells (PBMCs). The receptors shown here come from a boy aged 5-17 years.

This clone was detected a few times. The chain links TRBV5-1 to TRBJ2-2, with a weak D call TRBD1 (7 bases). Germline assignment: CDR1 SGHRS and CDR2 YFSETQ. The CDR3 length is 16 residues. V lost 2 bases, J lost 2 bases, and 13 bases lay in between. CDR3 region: CASSFGQAGNTGELFF. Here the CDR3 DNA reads TGCGCCAGCAGCTTCGGACAGGCGGGAAACACCGGGGAGCTGTTTTTT.

The CDR3 sequence: CASSYGQGGGQNEKLFF. The CDR3 region has the DNA TGCGCCAGCAGCTACGGACAGGGAGGAGGTCAGAATGAAAAACTGTTTTTT. This chain uses TRBV5-1 with TRBJ1-4; 8 bases match TRBD1. The ends lost 3 bases at V and 5 bases at J; junction bases unmatched: 12. This CDR3 has 17 amino acids. The germline V gene has CDR1 SGHRS and CDR2 YFSETQ.

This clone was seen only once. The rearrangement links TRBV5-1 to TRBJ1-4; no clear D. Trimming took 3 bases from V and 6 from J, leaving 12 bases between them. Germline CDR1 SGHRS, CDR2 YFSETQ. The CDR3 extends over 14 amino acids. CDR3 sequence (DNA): TGCGCCAGCAGCTCGTACGGGCGCGATGAAAAACTGTTTTTT. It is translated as CASSSYGRDEKLFF. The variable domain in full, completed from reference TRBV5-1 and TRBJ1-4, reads KAGVTQTPRYLIKTRGQQVTLSCSPISGHRSVSWYQQTPGQGLQFLFEYFSETQRNKGNFPGRFSGRQFSNSRSEMNVSTLELGDSALYLCASSSYGRDEKLFFGSGTQLSVL.

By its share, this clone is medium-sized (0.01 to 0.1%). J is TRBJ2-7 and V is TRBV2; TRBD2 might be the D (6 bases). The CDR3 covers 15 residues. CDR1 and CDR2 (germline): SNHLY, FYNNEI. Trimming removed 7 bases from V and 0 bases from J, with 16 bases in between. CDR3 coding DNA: TGTGCCAGCAATTTCCACGGGGGTACCTCCTACGAGCAGTACTTC. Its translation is CASNFHGGTSYEQYF.

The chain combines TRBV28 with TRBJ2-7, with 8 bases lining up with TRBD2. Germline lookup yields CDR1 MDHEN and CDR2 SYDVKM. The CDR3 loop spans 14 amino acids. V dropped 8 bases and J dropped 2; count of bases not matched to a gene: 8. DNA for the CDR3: TGTGCCAGCGGCGGGGGGACTACCCCCTACGAGCAGTACTTC. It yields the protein CASGGGTTPYEQYF.

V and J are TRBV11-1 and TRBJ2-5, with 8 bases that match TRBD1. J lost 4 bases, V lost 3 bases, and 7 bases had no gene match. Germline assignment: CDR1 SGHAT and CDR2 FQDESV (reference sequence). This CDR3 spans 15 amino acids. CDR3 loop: CASSFETGEVETQYF. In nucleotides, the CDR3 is TGTGCCAGCAGCTTCGAGACAGGGGAGGTAGAGACCCAGTACTTC.

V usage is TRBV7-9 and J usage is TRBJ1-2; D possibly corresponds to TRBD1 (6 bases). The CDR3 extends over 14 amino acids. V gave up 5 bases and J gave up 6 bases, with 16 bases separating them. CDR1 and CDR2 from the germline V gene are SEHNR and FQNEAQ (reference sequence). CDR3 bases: TGTGCCAGCAGCCCGCGGACAGCATTTAATGGCTACACCTTC. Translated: CASSPRTAFNGYTF.

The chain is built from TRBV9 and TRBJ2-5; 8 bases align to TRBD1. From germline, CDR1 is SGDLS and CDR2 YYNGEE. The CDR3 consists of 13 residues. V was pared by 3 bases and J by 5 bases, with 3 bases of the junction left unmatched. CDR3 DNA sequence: TGTGCCAGCAGCGCGACAGGGGTGGAGACCCAGTACTTC. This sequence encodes CASSATGVETQYF.

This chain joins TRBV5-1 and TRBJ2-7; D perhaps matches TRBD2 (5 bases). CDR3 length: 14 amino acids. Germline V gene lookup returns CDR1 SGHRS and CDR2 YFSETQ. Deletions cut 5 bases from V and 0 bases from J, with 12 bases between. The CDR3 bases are TGCGCCAGCAGATCCCGGACTTTCTCCTACGAGCAGTACTTC. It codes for CASRSRTFSYEQYF.

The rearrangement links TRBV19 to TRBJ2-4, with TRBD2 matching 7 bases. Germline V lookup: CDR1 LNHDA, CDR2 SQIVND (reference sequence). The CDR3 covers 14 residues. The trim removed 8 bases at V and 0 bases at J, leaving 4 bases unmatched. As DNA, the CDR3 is TGTGCCAGTCTAGCGGCAGGAGCCAAAAACATTCAGTACTTC. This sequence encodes CASLAAGAKNIQYF. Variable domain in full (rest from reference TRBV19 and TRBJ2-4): DGGITQSPKYLFRKEGQNVTLSCEQNLNHDAMYWYRQDPGQGLRLIYYSQIVNDFQKGDIAEGYSVSREKKESFPLTVTSAQKNPTAFYLCASLAAGAKNIQYFGAGTRLSVL.

CDR3 DNA sequence: TGTGCCAGCAGCTCTGGGAAACTAGTTTACCTGCAGTTCTTC. Its translation: CASSSGKLVYLQFF. V and J are TRBV6-6 and TRBJ2-1, with D possibly being TRBD2 (5 bases). The germline V and J ends were trimmed by 6 bases and 12 bases, with 21 bases remaining between them. The CDR3 is made up of 14 amino acids. CDR1 and CDR2 (germline): MNHNY, SVGAGI (reference sequence).

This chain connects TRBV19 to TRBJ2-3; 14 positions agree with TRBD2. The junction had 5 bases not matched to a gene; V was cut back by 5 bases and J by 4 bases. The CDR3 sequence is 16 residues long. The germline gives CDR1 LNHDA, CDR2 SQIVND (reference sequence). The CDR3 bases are TGTGCCAGTAGTCCCCGGACTAGCGGGGGGCCAGATACGCAGTATTTT. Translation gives CASSPRTSGGPDTQYF.